These 9 T cell receptor beta chains were sequenced from one sample in a study of T cell repertoires in cytomegalovirus infection. A single record per CDR3 protein comes from TCRdb applying MiXCR to the reads. Here the sample spans 150,000 to 200,000 distinct CDR3 sequences, 8% to 10% being singletons. Material: PBMCs. The source is a human donor in good health (CMV status not recorded). Some clones in this sample may be carry-over from other donors' samples.

The V gene is TRBV4-3, the J gene TRBJ2-5, with D perhaps TRBD2 (5 bases). Germline values: CDR1 LGHNA, CDR2 YSLEER. The V gene lost 0 bases and the J gene lost 4 bases, with 9 bases spanning the gap. The CDR3 contains 14 residues. The CDR3 is CASSQDKGVETQYF. The CDR3 DNA reads as TGCGCCAGCAGCCAAGATAAGGGAGTAGAGACCCAGTACTTC.

This clonotype has only a few counts. This rearrangement joins TRBV2 to TRBJ1-1; the match to TRBD1 covers 7 bases. With 7 bases clipped from V and 2 bases from J, the junction kept 4 bases outside the gene matches. The germline V gene has CDR1 SNHLY and CDR2 FYNNEI. CDR3 length: 13 residues. The CDR3 here is CASTRDSNTEAFF. CDR3 sequence (DNA): TGTGCCAGCACGCGGGACAGCAACACTGAAGCTTTCTTT.

This clonotype appeared many times. The V call is TRBV2, the J call TRBJ1-6, with D possibly being TRBD1 (5 bases). CDR3 length equals 17 residues. Trimming left V 5 bases short and J 8 bases short, with 22 bases between. Germline values: CDR1 SNHLY, CDR2 FYNNEI. DNA of the CDR3: TGTGCCAGCAGTCGGGACTCCCCGACGATTCCCTATTCACCCCTCCACTTT. Encoded protein: CASSRDSPTIPYSPLHF.

This clonotype came up a few times. The CDR3 DNA is TGTGCCAGCAGCGCAGTCCTGGGCGGGGAGCTGTTTTTT. It encodes CASSAVLGGELFF. This sequence joins TRBV7-3 and TRBJ2-2; D gene uncertain. CDR3 length: 13 residues. From germline, CDR1 is SGHTA and CDR2 FQGTGA. V dropped 5 bases and J dropped 7 bases, with 11 bases sitting between them.

This clonotype is a singleton in its sample. A much larger clone sits a single nucleotide away, making a read error possible. The chain employs TRBV6-1 and TRBJ1-1, with D uncertain. The CDR3 loop spans 12 amino acids. Germline loops: CDR1 MNHNS, CDR2 SASEGT. Here the CDR3 reads CVSSYPDGEAFF. CDR3 coding DNA: TGTGTCAGCAGTTACCCGGATGGGGAAGCTTTCTTT.

This clonotype has at least ten counts. The V and J genes are TRBV14 and TRBJ2-3, with D unresolved. V dropped 4 bases and J dropped 6 bases, with 8 bases sitting between them. CDR3 size: 12 residues. Germline V CDR1 and CDR2: SGHDN, FVKESK. CDR3 region: CASSPGSDTQYF. CDR3 sequence (DNA): TGTGCCAGCAGCCCAGGCAGCGATACGCAGTATTTT.

This clonotype was picked up many times. The chain recombines TRBV7-2 with TRBJ2-1; 12 bases match TRBD2. Trimming at V came to 8 bases and at J to 6 bases, leaving 5 bases not matched to a gene. The CDR3 runs 14 residues. The germline CDR1 and CDR2 sequences are SGHTA and FQGNSA. This CDR3 is CASSGLAGSNEQFF. The CDR3 bases are TGTGCCAGCTCCGGACTAGCGGGGAGCAATGAGCAGTTCTTC.

This clonotype was counted many times. CDR3 sequence reads: CASSLVQGNYEQYF. The CDR3 region has the DNA TGTGCCAGCAGCTTGGTGCAGGGAAACTACGAGCAGTACTTC. This chain links TRBV5-5 with TRBJ2-7; tentative D call: TRBD1 (5 bases). The CDR3 sequence is 14 residues long. The germline V and J ends were trimmed by 0 bases and 3 bases, with 10 bases remaining between them. CDR1 is SGHKS and CDR2 is YYEKEE in the germline V gene (reference sequence).

This clonotype was observed a handful of times. The V and J genes are TRBV6-5 and TRBJ1-6; 12 bases map to TRBD1. This CDR3 spans 15 amino acids. With 6 bases clipped from V and 10 bases from J, the junction kept 7 bases outside the gene matches. CDR1 and CDR2 from the germline V gene are MNHEY and SVGAGI. DNA for the CDR3: TGTGCCAGCAGACCGGGACAGGGGGCAAGATCACCCCTCCACTTT. Protein sequence: CASRPGQGARSPLHF.